This T cell receptor (beta chain) was captured by sequencing in a study of shared clonotypes between healthy human individuals. The trim removed 1 base at V and 2 bases at J, leaving 8 bases unmatched. Germline values: CDR1 SGHVS, CDR2 FNYEAQ. This CDR3 spans 16 amino acids. Turning to this clone: What it recognizes is unknown.

Whole-study findings and limits: Tissues were not sampled, only blood, and their repertoires likely differ.

Method: immunoSEQ multiplex PCR; TCRdb's copy keeps in-frame clones and lacks some. Of 1.5 million to 1.9 million clones in the sample, nearly 99% were seen once. Nashville, Tennessee was home to all donors, who were Caucasian adults. CD4+ cells underwent separation, giving CD45RA+ naive and CD45RA-negative memory subsets. The chain is built from TRBV7-6 and TRBJ2-7; 7 bases fit TRBD2. Sequences were obtained from naive CD4+ T cells sorted from blood. The subset was: CD45RA+ positively selected. This receptor was taken from a man aged 25 to 45 in good health. The CDR3 region is CASSLVSGPNTYEQYF. CDR3 nucleotide sequence: TGTGCCAGCAGCTTAGTTAGCGGGCCGAACACCTACGAGCAGTACTTC. Filled out from reference TRBV7-6 and TRBJ2-7, the complete variable domain reads GAGVSQSPRYKVTKRGQDVALRCDPISGHVSLYWYRQALGQGPEFLTYFNYEAQQDKSGLPNDRFSAERPEGSISTLTIQRTEQRDSAMYRCASSLVSGPNTYEQYFGPGTRLTVT.